A selection of T cell receptor beta chains follows, all from one sample in a study of T cell responses to AZD1222 COVID-19 vaccine. Sequencing was performed with immunoSEQ multiplex PCR; in TCRdb, only in-frame clones are kept and a portion is missing. The sample holds some 150,000 clones, approximately 91% seen once. This specimen was peripheral blood, taken after recovery from COVID-19. The receptors stem from an adult who had recovered from COVID-19. Both conserved end residues are part of each CDR3. A D gene is named only where the DNA matches it firmly. Clone size is not always given. Where it is, it says once, few, many or a class for expanded clones.

>TRBV6-5|.|.|TRBJ2-7
CASSPPNYEQYF
TGTGCCAGCAGCCCCCCAAATTACGAGCAGTACTTC
>TRBV10-3|.|.|TRBJ1-5
CAISEGNQPQHF
TGTGCCATCAGTGAGGGGAATCAGCCCCAGCATTTT
>TRBV28|.|.|TRBJ1-2
CASIEVGGPNYGYTF
TGTGCCAGCATAGAAGTGGGGGGGCCTAACTATGGCTACACCTTC
>TRBV15|once|.|TRBJ1-2
CATSSPGDYSEYGYTF
TGTGCCACCAGCAGTCCCGGGGACTACTCCGAATATGGCTACACCTTC
>TRBV12-5|.|.|TRBJ2-2
CASGLVRIVGVTGELFF
TGTGCTAGTGGTTTGGTACGGATTGTGGGGGTCACCGGGGAGCTGTTTTTT
>TRBV19|once|.|TRBJ1-5
CASSPSTGASNQPQHF
TGTGCCAGTAGTCCCTCGACAGGAGCTAGCAATCAGCCCCAGCATTTT
>TRBV27|.|.|TRBJ1-1
CASRPTYRTVFAFF
TGTGCCAGCAGGCCCACCTACAGGACCGTGTTTGCTTTCTTT
>TRBV9|.|TRBD1|TRBJ2-1
CASSVDPGTVNNEQFF
TGTGCCAGCAGCGTCGACCCGGGGACAGTAAACAATGAGCAGTTCTTC
>TRBV5-1|.|.|TRBJ2-1
CASSRSWGTYNEQFF
TGCGCCAGCAGCCGGTCGTGGGGCACATACAATGAGCAGTTCTTC
>TRBV6-6|few|.|TRBJ1-1
CASSAPGTTTTEAFF
TGTGCCAGCAGTGCCCCCGGGACTACGACTACTGAAGCTTTCTTT
>TRBV24-1|.|.|TRBJ2-3
CATSDPGSTLDTQYF
TGTGCCACCAGTGATCCAGGGTCAACCCTAGATACGCAGTATTTT
>TRBV5-6|.|TRBD1|TRBJ2-5
CASSRAGTGVWETQYF
TGTGCCAGCAGCAGAGCCGGGACAGGGGTATGGGAGACCCAGTACTTC
>TRBV6-5|once|TRBD1|TRBJ2-1
CASSYPTGRYNEQFF
TGTGCCAGCAGTTACCCGACAGGGCGATACAATGAGCAGTTCTTC
>TRBV15|few|.|TRBJ2-3
CATSRDLGLQSTDTQYF
TGTGCCACCAGCAGAGATCTAGGGCTGCAAAGCACAGATACGCAGTATTTT
>TRBV5-4|.|.|TRBJ2-3
CASSFVGGTDTQYF
TGTGCCAGCAGCTTCGTTGGGGGCACAGATACGCAGTATTTT
>TRBV3-1/TRBV3-2|.|TRBD1|TRBJ1-6
CASSQTQGARAPLHF
TGTGCCAGCAGCCAAACACAGGGGGCTCGGGCACCCCTCCACTTT